This T cell receptor beta chain was observed in a study of shared clonotypes between healthy human individuals. The protocol was immunoSEQ multiplex PCR, while the TCRdb copy is restricted to in-frame clones and leaves out a portion. The sample carries roughly 1,000,000 clones, about four fifths recorded once. Trimming pared 7 bases from V and 5 bases from J, leaving 11 bases between. Per germline, CDR1 MDHEN and CDR2 SYDVKM. This CDR3 region has 12 residues. Study observations and caveats: Represented genetic and exposure-history diversity was restricted by having few donors.

As for this clone: Its antigen is undetermined.

The TCR sequence derives from a man between 18 and 35 years old in good health. Some clones in this sample may be carry-over from other donors' samples. The sequenced material came from memory CD4+ T cells from PBMCs. Subset denoted: CD45RA-negative fraction. This sequence joins TRBV28 and TRBJ1-2; D is unclear. DNA of the CDR3: TGTGCCAGCACCCGGGCGTCGTATGGCTACACCTTC. Its protein product is CASTRASYGYTF.